The next 18 T cell receptor beta chains were all read from a single sample in a study of T cell repertoires in cytomegalovirus infection. TCRdb re-called the reads with MiXCR, one entry per CDR3 protein. The sample shows around 230,000 distinct CDR3 sequences, approximately 6.7% of them seen only once. Specimen: PBMCs. The receptor source for this set is a human donor in good health (CMV status not recorded). Some clones in this sample may be carry-over from other donors' samples.

The chain carries TRBV6-2 or TRBV6-3 and TRBJ2-1; 9 bases fit TRBD2. The CDR3 runs 15 residues. The germline V gene encodes CDR1 MNHEY and CDR2 SVGEGT. V dropped 8 bases and J dropped 6; count of bases not matched to a gene: 11. This CDR3 reads CASAKALAGFNEQFF. For the CDR3, the DNA is TGTGCCAGCGCCAAGGCGCTAGCGGGGTTCAATGAGCAGTTCTTC.

Many counts were recorded for this clonotype. V is TRBV10-3 and J is TRBJ1-2; D is undetermined. V lost 4 bases, J lost 6 bases, and 6 bases lay in between. The CDR3 totals 11 residues. Germline V gives CDR1 ENHRY, CDR2 SYGVKD. The CDR3 DNA reads TGTGCCATCAGTGGCCAGGATGGCTACACCTTC. Protein: CAISGQDGYTF.

This clonotype was recorded many times. The CDR3 bases are TGTGCCAGCTCACGCGGACAGGGTGGGGACACTGAAGCTTTCTTT. Amino acids: CASSRGQGGDTEAFF. The chain joins TRBV18 to TRBJ1-1; 8 positions match TRBD1. The J segment lost 3 bases and the V segment lost 4 bases, leaving 7 bases of the junction unmatched. CDR3 size: 15 residues. In germline, CDR1 is KGHSH, CDR2 LQKENI.

This clonotype appeared many times. The chain couples TRBV7-8 to TRBJ2-5; D not resolved. The CDR3 runs 13 residues. V lost 1 base and J lost 5, with 8 bases in between. Germline V CDR1 and CDR2: SGHVS, FQNEAQ. In DNA form, the CDR3 reads TGTGCCAGCAGCTTAGACCCCCCGGAGACCCAGTACTTC. Translation gives CASSLDPPETQYF.

The table lists this clonotype with many counts. The genes are TRBV20-1 and TRBJ2-1, with 8 bases aligning to TRBD2. Trimming cost V 5 bases and J 4 bases; bases outside gene matches: 4. Germline V lookup: CDR1 DFQATT, CDR2 SNEGSKA (reference sequence). The CDR3 is made up of 13 amino acids. This CDR3 is CSALAGSYNEQFF. CDR3 DNA sequence: TGCAGTGCTTTAGCGGGGAGTTACAATGAGCAGTTCTTC.

This clonotype showed up many times. The J gene is TRBJ2-5, the V gene TRBV10-3, with no clear D. There are 13 residues in the CDR3. Trimming shortened V by 7 bases and J by 5 bases, and 14 bases separated the two germline ends. Germline CDR1 is ENHRY and CDR2 is SYGVKD. The CDR3 nucleotides read TGTGCCATCAATACAAAACAAGGGGAGACCCAGTACTTC. Translating it yields CAINTKQGETQYF.

The rearrangement joins TRBV4-2 to TRBJ2-3, with a tentative D call TRBD1 (5 bases). Trimming left V 0 bases short and J 5 bases short, with 18 bases between. In germline, CDR1 is LGHNA, CDR2 YNFKEQ. CDR3 length equals 17 residues. The CDR3 DNA sequence: TGTGCCAGCAGCCAAGAGAGTGGCCCCAGGGCGAGAGATACGCAGTATTTT. This gives the protein CASSQESGPRARDTQYF.

This clonotype occurred many times. This rearrangement joins TRBV7-2 to TRBJ2-7; 8 nucleotides match TRBD1. The CDR3 contains 15 residues. CDR1 and CDR2 from the germline V gene are SGHTA and FQGNSA. The J segment lost 4 bases and the V segment lost 5 bases, leaving 10 bases of the junction unmatched. DNA of the CDR3: TGTGCCAGCAGCACCCGCGACAGGGGAGGATACGAGCAGTACTTC. Translated, it gives CASSTRDRGGYEQYF.

The chain carries TRBV4-2 and TRBJ2-2; TRBD1 or TRBD2 may be the D gene (5 bases each). CDR1 LGHNA and CDR2 YNFKEQ come from the germline V gene. V dropped 1 base and J dropped 9 bases, with 18 bases sitting between them. CDR3 length: 16 amino acids. The CDR3 region has the DNA TGTGCCAGCAGCCAAGGGGGGTCCGCGAGACCCCGGGAGCTGTTTTTT. Translation gives CASSQGGSARPRELFF.

The chain carries TRBV15 and TRBJ1-3, with D unclear. Between the trimmed V and J ends, which lost 1 base and 2 bases, there was a span of 9 bases. Germline CDR1 reads LNHNV; CDR2 reads YYDKDF (reference sequence). This CDR3 contains 15 residues. The CDR3 nucleotides read TGTGCCACCAGCAGAGGGACGGGGACTGGAAACACCATATATTTT. Translation: CATSRGTGTGNTIYF.

This clonotype was observed at least ten times. The chain recombines TRBV7-2 with TRBJ2-5; D assignment may be TRBD1 or TRBD2 (6 bases each). The V gene lost 1 base and the J gene lost 1 base, with 16 bases spanning the gap. Germline assignment: CDR1 SGHTA and CDR2 FQGNSA. CDR3 size: 17 residues. CDR3 bases: TGTGCCAGCAGCTTAGGCCCAGTGGGGGGCGGCCAAGAGACCCAGTACTTC. It translates to CASSLGPVGGGQETQYF.

This clonotype was found many times. The rearrangement uses TRBV20-1 and TRBJ2-1; 7 bases agree with TRBD1. Germline CDR1 reads DFQATT; CDR2 reads SNEGSKA (reference sequence). This CDR3 comprises 11 residues. V shed 6 bases, J shed 10 bases, and the junction held 6 bases outside the gene matches. CDR3 sequence (DNA): TGCAGTGCCCTGACAGGGTTCGAGCAGTTCTTC. Protein sequence: CSALTGFEQFF.

Many counts were recorded for this clonotype. This chain links TRBV28 with TRBJ1-2; D perhaps matches TRBD1 (5 bases). The CDR3 length is 14 residues. Trimming left V 4 bases short and J 8 bases short, with 17 bases between. The germline V gene has CDR1 MDHEN and CDR2 SYDVKM. CDR3 DNA: TGTGCCAGCAGTTCCCCCCCGCAGGGACCCGGCTACACCTTC. Translation: CASSSPPQGPGYTF.

This clonotype was observed at least ten times. V usage is TRBV28 and J usage is TRBJ2-2; TRBD1 matches 8 bases. CDR1 MDHEN and CDR2 SYDVKM come from the germline V gene. V was clipped by 5 bases and J by 7 bases; unmatched bases: 9. The CDR3 spans 15 residues. CDR3 sequence: CASSAWTGSGGELFF. CDR3 nucleotide sequence: TGTGCCAGCAGTGCCTGGACAGGGAGTGGCGGGGAGCTGTTTTTT.

With regard to this clonotype: This clone may be a read error of a much larger clone one base away. V gene TRBV29-1 combines with J gene TRBJ2-3; 11 positions match TRBD1. The end of the DNA fits TRBJ1-5 better, so the J call may be wrong. The CDR3 is 14 amino acids. Per germline, CDR1 SQVTM and CDR2 ANQGSEA. CDR3 residues: CSWERDRGTDTQHF. In DNA form, the CDR3 reads TGCAGCTGGGAGAGGGACAGGGGGACAGATACGCAGCATTTT.

This clonotype was found many times. This chain joins TRBV4-3 and TRBJ2-2, with 7 bases fitting TRBD1. The germline gives CDR1 LGHNA, CDR2 YSLEER. Unmatched junction bases numbered 6, after V lost 2 bases and J lost 6 bases. The CDR3 is made up of 15 amino acids. Here the CDR3 DNA reads TGCGCCAGCAGCCAACAGGGGGAATTTTCCGGGGAGCTGTTTTTT. Its protein is CASSQQGEFSGELFF.

This clonotype was seen repeatedly, ten times or more. The rearrangement joins TRBV6-5 to TRBJ2-2, with TRBD2 matching 11 bases. Losses at the gene ends were 2 bases for V and 3 bases for J; bases not matched to a gene: 2. The CDR3 runs 16 residues. Germline V gene lookup returns CDR1 MNHEY and CDR2 SVGAGI. In nucleotides, the CDR3 is TGTGCCAGCAGTTACGAACTAGCGGGGGACACCGGGGAGCTGTTTTTT. Translating it yields CASSYELAGDTGELFF.

As for this clonotype: The junction does not match germline at one end; this may be a read error. J is TRBJ2-5 and V is TRBV7-2; 14 nucleotides line up with TRBD2. Germline lookup yields CDR1 SGHTA and CDR2 FQGNSA. This CDR3 is 16 amino acids long. CDR3 DNA sequence: TGTGCCAGCAGCTTAGGACTAGCGGGGGGGCCTGAGACCCAGTGCTTC. Translation: CASSLGLAGGPETQCF. The variable domain in full, completed from reference TRBV7-2 and TRBJ2-5, reads GAGVSQSPSNKVTEKGKDVELRCDPISGHTALYWYRQSLGQGLEFLIYFQGNSAPDKSGLPSDRFSAERTGGSVSTLTIQRTQQEDSAVYLCASSLGLAGGPETQCFGPGTRLLVL.